This TCR beta chain was obtained from a study of identical twins. Study findings and constraints: Among beta out-of-frame sequences, excess sharing between twins appeared weaker.

This clonotype was observed at least ten times. Its antigen is not known. Only healthy Caucasians were included as donors. The V gene end was trimmed by 3 bases and the J gene end by 4 bases; junction bases not matched to a gene: 11. The CDR3 covers 16 residues. Germline V lookup: CDR1 SGHRS, CDR2 YFSETQ. Carrying unique molecular identifiers, the cDNA also gained a universal primer site through template switching. TCRdb processed the 5' RACE reads anew with MiXCR; each CDR3 protein has one entry. Here the sample spans under 300,000 distinct CDR3 sequences, more than 13% being singletons. This receptor was obtained from a woman aged 18-29 years in good health. The sample was memory (CD45RO+) T cells sorted from blood. The V and J genes are TRBV5-1 and TRBJ1-2, with 8 bases identical to TRBD1. Written as DNA, the CDR3 is TGCGCCAGCAGCTGGGGACAGGACTTTATCCCCTATGGCTACACCTTC. It codes for CASSWGQDFIPYGYTF.